Each of the 24 T cell receptor beta chains below was sequenced from the same sample in a study of beta chain features in type 1 diabetes. Findings and caveats of the study: Among patients with Type 1 diabetes, TCRB CDR3s were moderately but significantly shorter in every one of the four CD4+ subsets.

Reverse transcribing all isolated RNA meant expressed TCRB transcripts were sequenced. The repertoire was sequenced with immunoSEQ multiplex PCR; TCRdb's copy has only in-frame clones and lacks some. The repertoire has about 120,000 clones, roughly 15% of them found once; the top ten carry 2% to 3%. For these receptors, no antigen is known. Sequencing input: central memory CD4+ T cells from blood. The source is a man under 40 with type 1 diabetes.

This clone was found a few times. The chain links TRBV29-1 to TRBJ2-3; 7 bases match TRBD1. The germline V gene has CDR1 SQVTM and CDR2 ANQGSEA. This CDR3 has 14 residues. The V and J ends lost 6 bases and 4 bases, in that order; junction bases with no gene match: 10. DNA for the CDR3: TGCAGCGTGCCAGGGGGAAGCGGTGCAGATACGCAGTATTTT. Its translation is CSVPGGSGADTQYF.

The chain uses TRBV6-4 and TRBJ1-6; D is unclear. The CDR3 consists of 14 residues. Trimming pared 2 bases from V and 9 bases from J, leaving 11 bases between. Germline loops: CDR1 MRHNA, CDR2 SNTAGT. CDR3 sequence: CASSDEGIGSPLHF. Here the CDR3 DNA reads TGTGCCAGCAGTGACGAGGGTATCGGTTCACCCCTCCACTTT.

V and J are TRBV19 and TRBJ2-3; D gene ambiguous. The V gene's germline CDR1 is LNHDA and CDR2 SQIVND (reference sequence). This CDR3 contains 11 residues. Trimming removed 1 base from V and 6 bases from J, with 2 bases in between. CDR3 region: CASSIGDTQYF. The CDR3 nucleotides are TGTGCCAGTAGTATAGGGGATACGCAGTATTTT.

In its sample, this clone was seen a few times. The chain couples TRBV7-9 to TRBJ2-6; 8 positions agree with TRBD1. From germline, CDR1 is SEHNR and CDR2 FQNEAQ (reference sequence). CDR3 length: 19 amino acids. J gave up 0 bases and V 4 bases, and 11 bases lay outside the gene matches. The CDR3 loop reads CASSYPGGRGSSGANVLTF. CDR3 bases: TGTGCCAGCAGCTACCCAGGGGGCAGGGGTAGCTCTGGGGCCAACGTCCTGACTTTC.

This clone was counted between two and nine times. The chain links TRBV7-8 to TRBJ2-1; D is perhaps TRBD2 (7 bases). Trimming took 1 base from V and 11 from J, leaving 12 bases between them. CDR3 size: 13 residues. CDR1 is SGHVS and CDR2 is FQNEAQ in the germline V gene. The CDR3 nucleotides read TGTGCCAGCAGCTTAGAAGTCGGGGGGCAGCAGTTCTTC. The encoded protein is CASSLEVGGQQFF.

This clone appeared a few times. The gene calls are TRBV20-1 and TRBJ2-5; a possible D gene is TRBD1 (5 bases). Per the germline V gene, CDR1 is DFQATT and CDR2 is SNEGSKA (reference sequence). V was clipped by 4 bases and J by 5 bases, with 8 bases between them. The CDR3 contains 11 residues. Here the CDR3 DNA reads TGCAGTGCTAAGGGGCGGGAGACCCAGTACTTC. Amino acids: CSAKGRETQYF.

The V call is TRBV4-3, the J call TRBJ2-1; 9 positions match TRBD2. Per the germline V gene, CDR1 is LGHNA and CDR2 is YSLEER. This CDR3 spans 14 amino acids. V was clipped by 0 bases and J by 13 bases; unmatched bases: 7. In nucleotides, the CDR3 is TGCGCCAGCAGCCAAGATATCCTAGCGGGGTTTCAGTTCTTC. This encodes CASSQDILAGFQFF.

The sample holds a few counts of this clone. V gene TRBV19 combines with J gene TRBJ2-7; 10 bases match TRBD1. CDR1 LNHDA and CDR2 SQIVND come from the germline V gene (reference sequence). This CDR3 region has 16 residues. With 5 bases clipped from V and 0 bases from J, the junction kept 7 bases outside the gene matches. CDR3 in DNA: TGTGCCAGTAGTCCCCGGACAGGGGGAGACTCCTACGAGCAGTACTTC. Translation gives CASSPRTGGDSYEQYF.

This clone appeared many times. The V gene is TRBV11-2, the J gene TRBJ2-5; a weak D match, TRBD2 (6 bases). V shed 1 base and J shed 2 bases, with 11 bases lying between them. The CDR3 runs to 15 residues. The germline V gene encodes CDR1 SGHAT and CDR2 FQNNGV. In nucleotides, the CDR3 is TGTGCCAGCAGCTTAGTTGGGACTCAACAAGAGACCCAGTACTTC. This codes for CASSLVGTQQETQYF.

This clone appeared a single time. The chain joins TRBV4-3 to TRBJ1-5; no reliable D call. The V gene's germline CDR1 is LGHNA and CDR2 YSLEER. The V and J ends lost 1 base and 6 bases respectively, with 10 bases between them. The CDR3 contains 14 residues. The chain's CDR3 is CASSQGISGQPQHF. CDR3 DNA: TGCGCCAGCAGCCAAGGAATTTCCGGTCAGCCCCAGCATTTT.

This clone was detected only a few times. The rearrangement uses TRBV4-1 and TRBJ2-7; 9 bases line up with TRBD1. The V segment lost 0 bases and the J segment 3 bases; nucleotides outside the gene matches: 3. The length of the CDR3 is 15 residues. Germline CDR1 is MGHRA and CDR2 is YSYEKL. CDR3 coding DNA: TGCGCCAGCAGCCAAGAGTGGACAGGGGACTACGAGCAGTACTTC. It translates to CASSQEWTGDYEQYF.

The V gene is TRBV7-6, the J gene TRBJ2-5; 9 bases line up with TRBD1. The J segment lost 2 bases and the V segment lost 3 bases, leaving 1 base of the junction unmatched. The CDR3 runs 14 residues. Germline lookup yields CDR1 SGHVS and CDR2 FNYEAQ. The chain's CDR3 is CASSFGQGQETQYF. For the CDR3, the DNA is TGTGCCAGCAGCTTCGGACAGGGGCAAGAGACCCAGTACTTC.

As for this clone: One end of the junction is discordant with germline, which a read error may explain. The gene calls are TRBV7-9 and TRBJ2-5; D gene unclear. Germline loops: CDR1 SEHNR, CDR2 FQNEAQ (reference sequence). CDR3 length: 11 residues. CDR3 coding DNA: TGTGCCAGCAGCGCTAAGGAGAGCCAGTACTTC. Residues: CASSAKESQYF.

This clone occurred a few times. The chain employs TRBV10-3 and TRBJ2-1, with D maybe TRBD1 (5 bases). CDR3 size: 12 residues. With 4 bases removed from V and 10 bases from J, the gap between germline ends came to 11 bases. CDR1 and CDR2 (germline): ENHRY, SYGVKD. CDR3 sequence reads: CAISVVGEEQFF. CDR3 nucleotide sequence: TGTGCCATCAGTGTGGTAGGGGAAGAGCAGTTCTTC.

This clone was detected only a few times. The chain combines TRBV7-8 with TRBJ2-5, with D perhaps TRBD1 (6 bases). CDR1 is SGHVS and CDR2 is FQNEAQ in the germline V gene. The ends were cut back, 3 bases at V and 1 base at J, with 15 bases in the middle. The CDR3 is 16 residues long. The CDR3 coding sequence is TGTGCCAGCAGCTTCCCCGCTGACAGGAGCCAAGAGACCCAGTACTTC. This gives the protein CASSFPADRSQETQYF.

This clone was observed a few times. V usage is TRBV29-1 and J usage is TRBJ1-4; possibly TRBD1 for D (5 bases). V was pared by 7 bases and J by 4 bases, with 13 bases between. Germline CDR1 and CDR2: SQVTM and ANQGSEA. This CDR3 is built from 13 residues. The CDR3, as DNA: TGCAGCGCTGGAGAGGGGTTTAATGAAAAACTGTTTTTT. It yields the protein CSAGEGFNEKLFF.

V and J are TRBV29-1 and TRBJ2-7; tentatively, D is TRBD1 (6 bases). V lost 6 bases and J lost 3, with 15 bases in between. Germline V CDR1 and CDR2: SQVTM, ANQGSEA. This CDR3 has 13 amino acids. DNA of the CDR3: TGCAGCGTGGGATTGACAGGTATCTACGAGCAGTACTTC. This sequence encodes CSVGLTGIYEQYF.

This clone showed up just a few times. This rearrangement joins TRBV28 to TRBJ1-4; no clear D gene. The CDR3 sequence is 13 residues long. The germline V and J ends were trimmed by 3 bases and 8 bases, with 10 bases remaining between them. Per germline, CDR1 MDHEN and CDR2 SYDVKM. The CDR3 DNA reads as TGTGCCAGCAGTTTTTTCGGGGAAGAAAAACTGTTTTTT. Protein: CASSFFGEEKLFF.

The genes are TRBV7-2 and TRBJ2-1; 8 nucleotides line up with TRBD2. The germline gives CDR1 SGHTA, CDR2 FQGNSA. The CDR3 spans 15 residues. Trimming cost V 5 bases and J 1 base; bases outside gene matches: 4. Here the CDR3 DNA reads TGTGCCAGCAGCCCCGGGGGGGCTTCCTACAATGAGCAGTTCTTC. Amino acid sequence: CASSPGGASYNEQFF.

The chain links TRBV14 to TRBJ2-4, with 7 bases identical to TRBD1. The germline gives CDR1 SGHDN, CDR2 FVKESK. After removal of 1 base from V and 0 bases from J, the junction contained 3 bases not matched to a gene. The CDR3 sequence is 16 residues long. CDR3 sequence: CASSQGTGIAKNIQYF. CDR3 sequence (DNA): TGTGCCAGCAGCCAAGGGACAGGCATAGCCAAAAACATTCAGTACTTC.

The chain carries TRBV7-2 and TRBJ1-5; 7 bases line up with TRBD1. CDR1 is SGHTA and CDR2 is FQGNSA in the germline V gene. V lost 5 bases and J lost 4; bases outside the gene matches: 2. The length of the CDR3 is 13 residues. CDR3 amino acids: CASSPQGNQPQHF. The CDR3 DNA reads TGTGCCAGCAGCCCACAGGGGAATCAGCCCCAGCATTTT.

This clone has just a few counts. The V gene is TRBV9, the J gene TRBJ1-2; D remains unclear. This CDR3 spans 13 amino acids. Germline CDR1 and CDR2: SGDLS and YYNGEE. The ends were cut back, 6 bases at V and 2 bases at J, with 11 bases in the middle. The DNA for the CDR3 is TGTGCCAGCACCACGATGTCGAACTATGGCTACACCTTC. Its translation is CASTTMSNYGYTF.

The V gene is TRBV30, the J gene TRBJ1-5; perhaps TRBD1 as D (5 bases). Looked up from germline, CDR1 is GTSNPN and CDR2 is SVGIG (reference sequence). CDR3 length equals 12 residues. V was cut by 5 bases and J by 5 bases, with 10 bases left in between. The CDR3 sequence is CAWGAADQPQHF. DNA for the CDR3: TGTGCCTGGGGGGCGGCTGATCAGCCCCAGCATTTT.

The rearrangement links TRBV2 to TRBJ1-5; D is perhaps TRBD1 (5 bases). The germline gives CDR1 SNHLY, CDR2 FYNNEI. Trimming removed 5 bases at V and 4 bases at J, with 12 bases between. The CDR3 consists of 14 residues. CDR3 loop: CASSFQGENQPQHF. The CDR3 DNA reads as TGTGCCAGCAGTTTCCAGGGAGAGAATCAGCCCCAGCATTTT.